Below, 10 T cell receptor beta chains from the same sample are listed, as sequenced in a study of early T cells in non-severe SARS-CoV-2 infection. In TCRdb, the 5' RACE reads were re-called with MiXCR into one record per CDR3 protein. This table holds fewer than 85,000 distinct CDR3 sequences, approximately 15% found once. The sample consisted of whole blood. Receptors were obtained from an adult who was a healthcare worker with PCR-confirmed SARS-CoV-2 infection or an uninfected control (not recorded which).

In this sample, this clonotype turned up a few times. V gene TRBV7-3 combines with J gene TRBJ2-1, with 10 bases matching TRBD2. This CDR3 is 18 amino acids long. The J segment lost 0 bases and the V segment lost 2 bases, leaving 7 bases of the junction unmatched. CDR1 SGHTA and CDR2 FQGTGA come from the germline V gene. The CDR3 DNA reads TGTGCCAGCAGCTTAGTAAGAGCGGGGGGGAGCTCCTACAATGAGCAGTTCTTC. The encoded protein is CASSLVRAGGSSYNEQFF.

This clonotype was recorded a few times. The chain joins TRBV6-5 to TRBJ2-3, with TRBD2 as a possible D gene (6 bases). Germline assignment: CDR1 MNHEY and CDR2 SVGAGI. The CDR3 loop spans 16 amino acids. Trimming took off 5 bases at V and 0 bases at J, with 15 bases between the two ends. The CDR3 DNA reads TGTGCCAGCAGTACCCCCCGGGGGACTAGCACAGATACGCAGTATTTT. Its translation is CASSTPRGTSTDTQYF.

This clonotype was detected only a few times. This chain links TRBV6-5 with TRBJ1-5, with TRBD1 matching over 12 bases. CDR3 length: 18 amino acids. The V gene end was trimmed by 6 bases and the J gene end by 6 bases; junction bases not matched to a gene: 15. In germline, CDR1 is MNHEY, CDR2 SVGAGI. The CDR3 region has the DNA TGTGCCAGCAGACCACGGACCGGGACAGGGGGCTCAGGTCAGCCCCAGCATTTT. Its translation: CASRPRTGTGGSGQPQHF.

This clonotype has a handful of counts. The chain recombines TRBV30 with TRBJ2-7, with D perhaps matching TRBD2 (5 bases). Per germline, CDR1 GTSNPN and CDR2 SVGIG (reference sequence). V was trimmed by 1 base and J by 0 bases, leaving 13 bases between them. This CDR3 is 15 amino acids long. The CDR3 spells CAWSEDRESSYEQYF. The CDR3 bases are TGTGCCTGGAGTGAGGATAGGGAGAGCTCCTACGAGCAGTACTTC.

This clonotype was seen at least ten times. The rearrangement links TRBV18 to TRBJ2-6; D possibly matches TRBD1 or TRBD2 (5 bases each). Between the trimmed V and J ends, which lost 3 bases and 0 bases, there was a span of 21 bases. The CDR3 consists of 20 residues. In germline, CDR1 is KGHSH, CDR2 LQKENI. The CDR3 DNA reads TGTGCCAGCTCACCCTTAAAACCGGGACGGATGTACTCTGGGGCCAACGTCCTGACTTTC. The encoded protein is CASSPLKPGRMYSGANVLTF.

The V gene is TRBV6-1, the J gene TRBJ1-3, with D possibly matching TRBD1 (6 bases). Germline-derived CDR1 and CDR2 are MNHNS and SASEGT. The length of the CDR3 is 13 residues. Trimming removed 8 bases at V and 2 bases at J, with 10 bases between. CDR3 loop: CASQQGAGNTIYF. In nucleotides, the CDR3 is TGTGCCAGCCAACAGGGTGCTGGAAACACCATATATTTT.

This clonotype was seen ten or more times. The chain joins TRBV5-1 to TRBJ2-1, with D possibly being TRBD2 (7 bases). This CDR3 spans 17 amino acids. Germline CDR1 SGHRS, CDR2 YFSETQ. V lost 0 bases and J lost 1, with 14 bases in between. CDR3 protein: CASSLVGGADSYNEQFF. The DNA of the CDR3 is TGCGCCAGCAGCTTGGTTGGGGGGGCGGATTCCTACAATGAGCAGTTCTTC.

This clonotype was counted only a few times. This sequence joins TRBV11-2 and TRBJ1-2, with 9 bases that match TRBD1. The J segment lost 4 bases and the V segment lost 4 bases, leaving 4 bases of the junction unmatched. CDR3 length: 14 amino acids. Germline CDR1 reads SGHAT; CDR2 reads FQNNGV. DNA for the CDR3: TGTGCCAGCAGCTCACAGGGGGCCGGCTATGGCTACACCTTC. Protein product: CASSSQGAGYGYTF.

The CDR3 protein is CASSREGQGILWYGYTF. In DNA form, the CDR3 reads TGTGCCAGCAGCCGAGAGGGACAGGGGATCTTATGGTATGGCTACACCTTC. The J gene is TRBJ1-2, the V gene TRBV5-5; 10 bases map to TRBD1. Per germline, CDR1 SGHKS and CDR2 YYEKEE (reference sequence). Trimming removed 4 bases from V and 5 bases from J; junction bases left unmatched: 14. The CDR3 is 17 residues long.

This clonotype appeared a few times. This chain joins TRBV10-3 and TRBJ2-1, with 9 bases fitting TRBD2. After removal of 6 bases from V and 6 bases from J, the junction contained 9 bases not matched to a gene. Germline V CDR1 and CDR2: ENHRY, SYGVKD. The CDR3 length is 15 residues. The CDR3 DNA follows: TGTGCCATCAGGAGGGCCCCAGCGGGAGGCAATGAGCAGTTCTTC. This codes for CAIRRAPAGGNEQFF.